One sample yielded the 26 T cell receptor beta chains listed below, sequenced in a study of cytomegalovirus exposure and HLA in healthy donors. The primer mix had 60 Vbeta and 13 Jbeta primers. This table comes from immunoSEQ multiplex PCR, and its TCRdb copy is limited to in-frame clones, with some not included. Its listing shows approximately 150,000 clones. Sample: PBMCs. All receptors derive from a middle-aged woman in good health and CMV-seronegative.

This chain links TRBV5-1 with TRBJ2-3; TRBD1 agrees at 8 bases. Germline V CDR1 and CDR2: SGHRS, YFSETQ. J was trimmed by 3 bases and V by 7 bases; bases with no gene match: 7. CDR3 length: 14 residues. CDR3 coding DNA: TGCGCCAGCTCCCAGGGGGCTGGGACAGATACGCAGTATTTT. It translates to CASSQGAGTDTQYF.

The V and J genes are TRBV5-1 and TRBJ1-2; D is ambiguous. CDR1 is SGHRS, CDR2 YFSETQ, per germline. V was cut by 0 bases and J by 3 bases, with 6 bases left in between. The CDR3 consists of 13 residues. The CDR3 sequence: CASSLADYYGYTF. The CDR3 DNA reads as TGCGCCAGCAGCTTGGCGGACTACTATGGCTACACCTTC.

V gene TRBV18 combines with J gene TRBJ2-2, with D maybe TRBD1 (5 bases). Trimming shortened V by 3 bases and J by 5 bases, and 13 bases separated the two germline ends. In germline, CDR1 is KGHSH, CDR2 LQKENI. The CDR3 is 15 residues long. CDR3 nucleotides: TGTGCCAGCTCACCGGCAGTAACAGGAACCGGGGAGCTGTTTTTT. It yields the protein CASSPAVTGTGELFF.

J is TRBJ1-1 and V is TRBV6-6; possibly TRBD1 for D (5 bases). V was trimmed by 7 bases and J by 5 bases, leaving 17 bases between them. Looked up from germline, CDR1 is MNHNY and CDR2 is SVGAGI (reference sequence). The length of the CDR3 is 14 residues. The CDR3 spells CASTLRSRVTEAFF. The CDR3 coding sequence is TGTGCCAGCACTTTACGATCCAGGGTGACTGAAGCTTTCTTT.

This chain joins TRBV5-8 and TRBJ2-6; D might be TRBD1 (5 bases). CDR3 length equals 15 residues. V lost 0 bases and J lost 4, with 8 bases in between. The germline CDR1 and CDR2 sequences are SGHTS and YDEGEE. In nucleotides, the CDR3 is TGTGCCAGCAGCTTGGAAGGGGTCGGGGCCAACGTCCTGACTTTC. Translated, it gives CASSLEGVGANVLTF.

The chain couples TRBV10-3 to TRBJ1-2; 9 nucleotides line up with TRBD1. V shed 6 bases and J 4 bases; nucleotides not matched to a gene: 6. The length of the CDR3 is 14 residues. The V gene's germline CDR1 is ENHRY and CDR2 SYGVKD. CDR3 sequence (DNA): TGTGCCATCAGCCGGGACAGGGAGTTCTATGGCTACACCTTC. This sequence encodes CAISRDREFYGYTF.

V is TRBV19 and J is TRBJ1-3; 7 bases match TRBD1. Germline CDR1 reads LNHDA; CDR2 reads SQIVND (reference sequence). CDR3 length: 15 residues. The J segment lost 4 bases and the V segment lost 7 bases, leaving 10 bases of the junction unmatched. CDR3 sequence (DNA): TGTGCCAGTACGGGACAGACGGCGAAAGGAAACACCATATATTTT. Protein: CASTGQTAKGNTIYF.

The V gene is TRBV6-6, the J gene TRBJ1-3; TRBD1 might be the D (6 bases). The CDR3 consists of 12 residues. The germline CDR1 and CDR2 sequences are MNHNY and SVGAGI (reference sequence). The V end was cut by 6 bases, the J end by 4 bases, with 7 bases between. The CDR3 DNA reads as TGTGCCAGCAGGACAGGCGGAAACACCATATATTTT. This encodes CASRTGGNTIYF.

The V gene is TRBV29-1, the J gene TRBJ2-3; 9 positions agree with TRBD1. This CDR3 is 15 amino acids long. The ends lost 8 bases at V and 6 bases at J; junction bases unmatched: 15. Germline CDR1 reads SQVTM; CDR2 reads ANQGSEA. The CDR3 is CSLTSTGGVDDTQYF. As DNA, the CDR3 is TGCAGCCTTACTTCGACAGGGGGGGTGGATGATACGCAGTATTTT.

The chain has TRBV16 and TRBJ1-2; maybe TRBD1 (5 bases). The germline V gene encodes CDR1 KGHSY and CDR2 FQNENV. There are 15 residues in the CDR3. The V gene lost 1 base and the J gene lost 4 bases, with 13 bases spanning the gap. CDR3: CASSQFRQIIYGYTF. The CDR3 coding sequence is TGTGCCAGCAGCCAATTCAGACAGATCATCTATGGCTACACCTTC.

The V call is TRBV5-1, the J call TRBJ1-2; possibly TRBD1 for D (6 bases). The length of the CDR3 is 13 residues. Per the germline V gene, CDR1 is SGHRS and CDR2 is YFSETQ. Trimming shortened V by 7 bases and J by 8 bases, and 18 bases separated the two germline ends. The CDR3 is CASGEGGKGGYTF. The CDR3 nucleotides read TGCGCCAGCGGGGAGGGGGGAAAAGGCGGCTACACCTTC.

The rearrangement uses TRBV29-1 and TRBJ2-5; 10 bases agree with TRBD1. V was pared by 5 bases and J by 4 bases, with 7 bases of the junction left unmatched. Looked up from germline, CDR1 is SQVTM and CDR2 is ANQGSEA. The CDR3 has 14 amino acids. This CDR3 reads CSVYRDRGGETQYF. The CDR3 DNA follows: TGCAGCGTTTACCGGGACAGGGGAGGAGAGACCCAGTACTTC.

The chain uses TRBV7-2 and TRBJ2-5, with a tentative D call TRBD2 (7 bases). The V gene lost 1 base and the J gene lost 1 base, with 16 bases spanning the gap. Germline assignment: CDR1 SGHTA and CDR2 FQGNSA. There are 17 residues in the CDR3. CDR3 in DNA: TGTGCCAGCAGCTTAGGTGGGGCGGGGGCCTCCCAAGAGACCCAGTACTTC. It yields the protein CASSLGGAGASQETQYF.

J is TRBJ1-2 and V is TRBV9, with 12 positions matching TRBD1. V shed 2 bases, J shed 6 bases, and the junction held 23 bases outside the gene matches. Germline CDR1 SGDLS, CDR2 YYNGEE. There are 21 residues in the CDR3. The CDR3: CASSVSTLPRDRGRIWDGYTF. CDR3 coding DNA: TGTGCCAGCAGCGTTTCTACTCTACCCCGGGACAGGGGGCGAATTTGGGATGGCTACACCTTC.

The CDR3: CASSQVSGGAYEQYF. The CDR3 DNA is TGCGCCAGCAGCCAAGTAAGCGGGGGGGCCTACGAGCAGTACTTC. The chain combines TRBV4-3 with TRBJ2-7; 10 bases line up with TRBD2. There are 15 residues in the CDR3. Trimming cost V 1 base and J 2 bases; bases outside gene matches: 2. The germline V gene encodes CDR1 LGHNA and CDR2 YSLEER.

This chain connects TRBV5-1 to TRBJ2-1; TRBD2 matches 7 bases. V lost 0 bases and J lost 3; bases outside the gene matches: 6. Germline loops: CDR1 SGHRS, CDR2 YFSETQ. The CDR3 loop spans 16 amino acids. Here the CDR3 DNA reads TGCGCCAGCAGCTTGGGAGGGCTAGCGGACTACAATGAGCAGTTCTTC. This translates into CASSLGGLADYNEQFF. The full variable domain, with the rest looked up from reference TRBV5-1 and TRBJ2-1, is KAGVTQTPRYLIKTRGQQVTLSCSPISGHRSVSWYQQTPGQGLQFLFEYFSETQRNKGNFPGRFSGRQFSNSRSEMNVSTLELGDSALYLCASSLGGLADYNEQFFGPGTRLTVL.

The CDR3 region is CASSSRWGGAYEQYF. The CDR3 coding sequence is TGTGCCAGCAGCTCACGATGGGGCGGAGCCTACGAGCAGTACTTC. The chain couples TRBV7-9 to TRBJ2-7, with D possibly matching TRBD1 (5 bases). Germline assignment: CDR1 SEHNR and CDR2 FQNEAQ (reference sequence). Deletions cut 4 bases from V and 2 bases from J, with 15 bases between. This CDR3 has 15 residues.

J is TRBJ2-2 and V is TRBV10-3; possibly TRBD2 for D (6 bases). V lost 6 bases and J lost 0, with 11 bases in between. The CDR3 runs to 15 residues. The germline gives CDR1 ENHRY, CDR2 SYGVKD. DNA for the CDR3: TGTGCCATCAGCCGACTAGATCCGAACACCGGGGAGCTGTTTTTT. It translates to CAISRLDPNTGELFF.

The V gene is TRBV27, the J gene TRBJ1-5, with a weak D call TRBD1 (6 bases). Germline CDR1 MNHEY, CDR2 SMNVEV (reference sequence). This CDR3 comprises 14 residues. The V and J ends lost 6 bases and 2 bases respectively, with 11 bases between them. This chain's CDR3 is CASSHGTRNQPQHF. The CDR3 coding sequence is TGTGCCAGCAGCCACGGGACACGCAATCAGCCCCAGCATTTT.

The chain uses TRBV28 and TRBJ1-2; possible D gene TRBD1, 5 bases. The CDR3 has 14 amino acids. The germline V gene has CDR1 MDHEN and CDR2 SYDVKM. Trimming left V 11 bases short and J 1 base short, with 17 bases between. CDR3 bases: TGTGCCTGCGACGTGGGGGGTTATAACTATGGCTACACCTTC. The encoded protein is CACDVGGYNYGYTF.

The chain uses TRBV6-4 and TRBJ1-6; 11 nucleotides agree with TRBD1. The CDR3 consists of 15 residues. With 2 bases clipped from V and 9 bases from J, the junction kept 3 bases outside the gene matches. The germline V gene encodes CDR1 MRHNA and CDR2 SNTAGT. For the CDR3, the DNA is TGTGCCAGCAGTGACCGAGGACAGGGGGCTTCACCCCTCCACTTT. Translated, it gives CASSDRGQGASPLHF.

V gene TRBV6-5 combines with J gene TRBJ1-1, with no clear D. The germline V and J ends were trimmed by 4 bases and 2 bases, with 11 bases remaining between them. The CDR3 covers 14 residues. The germline gives CDR1 MNHEY, CDR2 SVGAGI. CDR3 coding DNA: TGTGCCAGCAGTTCCTCGGGAGCCAACACTGAAGCTTTCTTT. This gives the protein CASSSSGANTEAFF.

The gene calls are TRBV7-9 and TRBJ1-1; 8 bases fit TRBD1. Germline CDR1 is SEHNR and CDR2 is FQNEAQ (reference sequence). The CDR3 is made up of 15 amino acids. J was trimmed by 7 bases and V by 1 base; bases with no gene match: 8. CDR3 sequence: CASSLDLTGDIEAFF. DNA for the CDR3: TGTGCCAGCAGCTTAGACTTGACAGGGGATATTGAAGCTTTCTTT.

The CDR3 DNA reads TGCGCCAGCAGCTTGTTGAGAGGGAGGGATGAGCAGTTCTTC. Its protein is CASSLLRGRDEQFF. The chain combines TRBV5-1 with TRBJ2-1, with 7 nucleotides matching TRBD2. The CDR3 consists of 14 residues. The germline CDR1 and CDR2 sequences are SGHRS and YFSETQ. V gave up 1 base and J gave up 8 bases; unmatched junction bases: 6. Variable domain in full (rest from reference TRBV5-1 and TRBJ2-1): KAGVTQTPRYLIKTRGQQVTLSCSPISGHRSVSWYQQTPGQGLQFLFEYFSETQRNKGNFPGRFSGRQFSNSRSEMNVSTLELGDSALYLCASSLLRGRDEQFFGPGTRLTVL.

The chain links TRBV6-5 to TRBJ1-6; 8 bases match TRBD1. CDR1 MNHEY and CDR2 SVGAGI come from the germline V gene. The CDR3 loop spans 14 amino acids. With V trimmed by 9 bases and J by 6 bases, 7 bases remained unmatched. This CDR3 reads CASRGQGRNSPLHF. Here the CDR3 DNA reads TGTGCCAGTAGAGGACAGGGTCGTAATTCACCCCTCCACTTT.

The rearrangement uses TRBV7-2 and TRBJ1-6, with a tentative D call TRBD1 (6 bases). The V gene's germline CDR1 is SGHTA and CDR2 FQGNSA. Trimming left V 0 bases short and J 10 bases short, with 16 bases between. CDR3 size: 16 residues. CDR3 loop: CASSLAGRGPGSPLHF. The CDR3 nucleotides read TGTGCCAGCAGCTTAGCGGGCAGGGGCCCAGGATCACCCCTCCACTTT.